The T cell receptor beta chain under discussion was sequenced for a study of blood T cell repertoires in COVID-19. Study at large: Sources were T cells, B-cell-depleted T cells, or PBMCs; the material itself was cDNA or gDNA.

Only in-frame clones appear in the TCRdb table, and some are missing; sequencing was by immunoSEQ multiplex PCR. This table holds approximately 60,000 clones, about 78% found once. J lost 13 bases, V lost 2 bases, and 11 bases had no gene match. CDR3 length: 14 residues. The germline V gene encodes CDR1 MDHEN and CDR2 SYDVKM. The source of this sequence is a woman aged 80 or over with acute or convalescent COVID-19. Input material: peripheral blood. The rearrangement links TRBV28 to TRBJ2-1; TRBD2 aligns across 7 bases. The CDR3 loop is CASSLIAGEKRQFF. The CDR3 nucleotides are TGTGCCAGCAGTTTAATAGCGGGTGAAAAAAGACAGTTCTTC. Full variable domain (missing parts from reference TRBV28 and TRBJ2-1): DVKVTQSSRYLVKRTGEKVFLECVQDMDHENMFWYRQDPGLGLRLIYFSYDVKMKEKGDIPEGYSVSREKKERFSLILESASTNQTSMYLCASSLIAGEKRQFFGPGTRLTVL.